Listed below are T cell receptor beta chains from one sample, sequenced in a study of cytomegalovirus exposure and HLA in healthy donors. TCRdb keeps only in-frame clones here, not all; method: immunoSEQ multiplex PCR. The data contain roughly 150,000 clones, about 82% of them seen just once; the ten biggest clones take up more than 3%. Sequencing used PBMCs. The origin of the receptors is a male donor in good health and CMV-seronegative. The CDR3 runs from the conserved cysteine through the conserved F or W. A D gene is named only where the DNA matches it firmly. For some rows the clone size is stated as once, few or many, or as a class when expanded; others skip it.

V gene: TRBV27
D gene: NA
clone size: NA
J gene: TRBJ2-7
CDR3 protein: CASSSSESYEQYF
CDR3 DNA: TGTGCCAGCAGTTCTAGTGAGTCCTACGAGCAGTACTTC

V gene: TRBV2
D gene: NA
clone size: NA
J gene: TRBJ2-2
CDR3 protein: CASGQGYTGELFF
CDR3 DNA: TGTGCCAGCGGCCAGGGGTACACCGGGGAGCTGTTTTTT

V gene: TRBV6-4
D gene: TRBD1
clone size: few
J gene: TRBJ1-1
CDR3 protein: CASSSTGSFAEAFF
CDR3 DNA: TGTGCCAGCAGTTCGACAGGGAGCTTCGCTGAAGCTTTCTTT

V gene: TRBV5-6
D gene: TRBD1
clone size: NA
J gene: TRBJ1-4
CDR3 protein: CASSSQDRAREKLFF
CDR3 DNA: TGTGCCAGCAGCTCGCAAGACAGGGCGCGTGAAAAACTGTTTTTT

V gene: TRBV5-3
D gene: TRBD1
clone size: NA
J gene: TRBJ1-5
CDR3 protein: CARGMQGVVDQPQHF
CDR3 DNA: TGTGCCAGAGGAATGCAGGGGGTGGTGGATCAGCCCCAGCATTTT

V gene: TRBV4-2
D gene: TRBD1
clone size: NA
J gene: TRBJ2-1
CDR3 protein: CASSHTTGGGDEQFF
CDR3 DNA: TGTGCCAGCAGCCACACGACAGGGGGTGGGGATGAGCAGTTCTTC

V gene: TRBV7-2
D gene: TRBD2
clone size: NA
J gene: TRBJ2-2
CDR3 protein: CASSPRTSGNTGELFF
CDR3 DNA: TGTGCCAGCAGCCCACGGACTAGCGGAAACACCGGGGAGCTGTTTTTT

V gene: TRBV7-2
D gene: NA
clone size: NA
J gene: TRBJ2-6
CDR3 protein: CASSLGWGASGANVLTF
CDR3 DNA: TGTGCCAGCAGCCTTGGGTGGGGCGCTTCTGGGGCCAACGTCCTGACTTTC

V gene: TRBV19
D gene: NA
clone size: NA
J gene: TRBJ2-1
CDR3 protein: CAILGDNNEQFF
CDR3 DNA: TGTGCCATCCTAGGGGATAACAATGAGCAGTTCTTC

V gene: TRBV19
D gene: TRBD1
clone size: NA
J gene: TRBJ1-5
CDR3 protein: CASSSRQGQGQPQHF
CDR3 DNA: TGTGCCAGTAGTTCCCGACAGGGACAGGGTCAGCCCCAGCATTTT

V gene: TRBV6-1
D gene: TRBD1
clone size: NA
J gene: TRBJ1-5
CDR3 protein: CASSAQGATNQPQHF
CDR3 DNA: TGTGCCAGCAGTGCACAGGGGGCCACGAATCAGCCCCAGCATTTT

V gene: TRBV9
D gene: TRBD2
clone size: NA
J gene: TRBJ2-1
CDR3 protein: CASSAPGTSGSEQFF
CDR3 DNA: TGTGCCAGCAGCGCTCCCGGGACTAGCGGGAGTGAGCAGTTCTTC

V gene: TRBV4-3
D gene: NA
clone size: once
J gene: TRBJ2-7
CDR3 protein: CASSQDIAASYEQYF
CDR3 DNA: TGCGCCAGCAGCCAAGATATCGCGGCGTCTTACGAGCAGTACTTC

V gene: TRBV6-6
D gene: NA
clone size: NA
J gene: TRBJ1-1
CDR3 protein: CASSYLGRGNTEAFF
CDR3 DNA: TGTGCCAGCAGTTACTTGGGCAGGGGGAACACTGAAGCTTTCTTT

V gene: TRBV7-9
D gene: TRBD1
clone size: few
J gene: TRBJ2-2
CDR3 protein: CASSLGQGAAGELFF
CDR3 DNA: TGTGCCAGCAGCTTAGGACAGGGGGCTGCCGGGGAGCTGTTTTTT

V gene: TRBV7-2
D gene: NA
clone size: NA
J gene: TRBJ1-5
CDR3 protein: CASSFLGGTNQPQHF
CDR3 DNA: TGTGCCAGCAGCTTTTTGGGGGGGACTAATCAGCCCCAGCATTTT

V gene: TRBV28
D gene: NA
clone size: NA
J gene: TRBJ2-2
CDR3 protein: CASSWAGRAGELFF
CDR3 DNA: TGTGCCAGCAGTTGGGCAGGGCGCGCCGGGGAGCTGTTTTTT

V gene: TRBV6-6
D gene: TRBD1
clone size: NA
J gene: TRBJ2-7
CDR3 protein: CASSYSTGGRVEQYF
CDR3 DNA: TGTGCCAGCAGTTACTCGACAGGGGGTAGGGTCGAGCAGTACTTC

V gene: TRBV7-3
D gene: NA
clone size: NA
J gene: TRBJ2-3
CDR3 protein: CASSLEGADTQYF
CDR3 DNA: TGTGCCAGCAGCTTGGAGGGCGCGGATACGCAGTATTTT

V gene: TRBV12-5
D gene: NA
clone size: few
J gene: TRBJ2-7
CDR3 protein: CASGLAQGSHEQYF
CDR3 DNA: TGTGCTAGTGGTTTGGCCCAGGGATCCCACGAGCAGTACTTC

V gene: TRBV6-5
D gene: NA
clone size: NA
J gene: TRBJ2-7
CDR3 protein: CASTPGPVYEQYF
CDR3 DNA: TGTGCCAGCACTCCAGGGCCGGTCTACGAGCAGTACTTC

V gene: TRBV7-9
D gene: NA
clone size: NA
J gene: TRBJ2-3
CDR3 protein: CASSLFGGAADTQYF
CDR3 DNA: TGTGCCAGCAGCTTATTTGGGGGGGCCGCAGATACGCAGTATTTT

V gene: TRBV28
D gene: TRBD1
clone size: NA
J gene: TRBJ2-7
CDR3 protein: CASSLSLGQGTYEQYF
CDR3 DNA: TGTGCCAGCAGTTTGTCTCTGGGACAGGGAACCTACGAGCAGTACTTC

V gene: TRBV5-6
D gene: NA
clone size: NA
J gene: TRBJ2-7
CDR3 protein: CASSLTGSYEQYF
CDR3 DNA: TGTGCCAGCAGCCTCACGGGCTCCTACGAGCAGTACTTC

V gene: TRBV6-8
D gene: TRBD2
clone size: once
J gene: TRBJ2-7
CDR3 protein: CASSTGTSGSYEQYF
CDR3 DNA: TGTGCCAGCAGCACGGGGACTAGCGGCTCCTACGAGCAGTACTTC

V gene: TRBV5-1
D gene: TRBD1
clone size: once
J gene: TRBJ2-1
CDR3 protein: CASSFSGTAPNEQFF
CDR3 DNA: TGCGCCAGCAGCTTTTCCGGGACAGCGCCTAATGAGCAGTTCTTC

V gene: TRBV21-1
D gene: NA
clone size: NA
J gene: TRBJ2-7
CDR3 protein: CASSKVGGVGEQYF
CDR3 DNA: TGTGCCAGCAGCAAAGTAGGAGGGGTGGGGGAGCAGTACTTC

V gene: TRBV27
D gene: NA
clone size: NA
J gene: TRBJ2-2
CDR3 protein: CASSSHPGLSGELFF
CDR3 DNA: TGTGCCAGCAGTTCCCATCCGGGACTGTCCGGGGAGCTGTTTTTT

V gene: TRBV4-2
D gene: NA
clone size: NA
J gene: TRBJ2-7
CDR3 protein: CASSRGISYEQYF
CDR3 DNA: TGTGCCAGCAGCCGAGGGATCTCCTACGAGCAGTACTTC

V gene: TRBV5-1
D gene: TRBD1
clone size: NA
J gene: TRBJ1-2
CDR3 protein: CASSLDRASDGYTF
CDR3 DNA: TGCGCCAGCAGCCTGGACAGGGCATCGGATGGCTACACCTTC

V gene: TRBV15
D gene: TRBD1
clone size: once
J gene: TRBJ1-5
CDR3 protein: CATSITGTGVQPQHF
CDR3 DNA: TGTGCCACCAGCATAACCGGGACAGGGGTTCAGCCCCAGCATTTT

V gene: TRBV2
D gene: TRBD1
clone size: NA
J gene: TRBJ2-4
CDR3 protein: CASGRDRTSNIQYF
CDR3 DNA: TGTGCCAGCGGCCGGGACAGGACCTCAAACATTCAGTACTTC

V gene: TRBV11-2
D gene: NA
clone size: NA
J gene: TRBJ1-1
CDR3 protein: CASSLVGRPGGEAFF
CDR3 DNA: TGTGCCAGCAGCTTAGTGGGCCGGCCCGGGGGAGAAGCTTTCTTT

V gene: TRBV5-1
D gene: TRBD1
clone size: NA
J gene: TRBJ1-4
CDR3 protein: CASSIWTGENEKLFF
CDR3 DNA: TGCGCCAGCAGCATATGGACAGGGGAAAATGAAAAACTGTTTTTT

V gene: TRBV13
D gene: NA
clone size: NA
J gene: TRBJ2-2
CDR3 protein: CASSLAGTPNGGELFF
CDR3 DNA: TGTGCCAGCAGCTTAGCGGGGACTCCCAATGGCGGGGAGCTGTTTTTT

V gene: TRBV9
D gene: TRBD1
clone size: NA
J gene: TRBJ2-2
CDR3 protein: CASSVGRDRGNTGELFF
CDR3 DNA: TGTGCCAGCAGCGTAGGGCGGGACAGGGGTAACACCGGGGAGCTGTTTTTT

V gene: TRBV19
D gene: NA
clone size: NA
J gene: TRBJ2-7
CDR3 protein: CASSRIGGHYEQYF
CDR3 DNA: TGTGCCAGTAGTCGAATTGGGGGCCACTACGAGCAGTACTTC

V gene: TRBV11-1
D gene: TRBD2
clone size: NA
J gene: TRBJ2-5
CDR3 protein: CASSLGLAGGKTQYF
CDR3 DNA: TGTGCCAGCAGCCTGGGACTAGCGGGAGGAAAGACCCAGTACTTC

V gene: TRBV5-1
D gene: NA
clone size: NA
J gene: TRBJ1-6
CDR3 protein: CASSLEALEDSPLHF
CDR3 DNA: TGCGCCAGCAGCTTGGAGGCTTTGGAGGATTCACCCCTCCACTTT

V gene: TRBV9
D gene: TRBD1
clone size: NA
J gene: TRBJ1-2
CDR3 protein: CASSVATGGYYGYTF
CDR3 DNA: TGTGCCAGCAGCGTAGCGACAGGGGGCTACTATGGCTACACCTTC

V gene: TRBV30
D gene: NA
clone size: NA
J gene: TRBJ2-3
CDR3 protein: CAWTGGPGSLTDTQYF
CDR3 DNA: TGTGCCTGGACCGGAGGTCCCGGGAGCCTCACAGATACGCAGTATTTT

V gene: TRBV28
D gene: TRBD1
clone size: NA
J gene: TRBJ1-4
CDR3 protein: CASIPGQGVVEKLFF
CDR3 DNA: TGTGCCAGCATTCCGGGGCAGGGGGTGGTTGAAAAACTGTTTTTT

V gene: TRBV5-1
D gene: TRBD1
clone size: NA
J gene: TRBJ2-5
CDR3 protein: CASTKDRVAETQYF
CDR3 DNA: TGCGCCAGCACCAAGGACAGGGTGGCGGAGACCCAGTACTTC

V gene: TRBV19
D gene: NA
clone size: NA
J gene: TRBJ2-6
CDR3 protein: CASSPPGWLSGANVLTF
CDR3 DNA: TGTGCCAGTAGTCCCCCCGGGTGGTTATCTGGGGCCAACGTCCTGACTTTC

V gene: TRBV19
D gene: TRBD1
clone size: NA
J gene: TRBJ1-1
CDR3 protein: CASSTHNDRAPEAFF
CDR3 DNA: TGTGCCAGTAGTACCCACAACGACAGGGCGCCTGAAGCTTTCTTT

V gene: TRBV5-5
D gene: NA
clone size: NA
J gene: TRBJ2-1
CDR3 protein: CASSLDYQQFF
CDR3 DNA: TGTGCCAGCAGCTTGGACTACCAGCAGTTCTTC

V gene: TRBV6-5
D gene: NA
clone size: NA
J gene: TRBJ1-5
CDR3 protein: CASSYSPAGKNQPQHF
CDR3 DNA: TGTGCCAGCAGTTATTCGCCGGCAGGGAAAAATCAGCCCCAGCATTTT

V gene: TRBV7-9
D gene: NA
clone size: once
J gene: TRBJ2-2
CDR3 protein: CASSLHSNTGELFF
CDR3 DNA: TGTGCCAGCAGCTTACACTCTAACACCGGGGAGCTGTTTTTT

V gene: TRBV9
D gene: TRBD2
clone size: NA
J gene: TRBJ2-3
CDR3 protein: CASDHLGGGVYF
CDR3 DNA: TGTGCCAGCGATCACCTTGGCGGGGGGGTGTATTTT

V gene: TRBV27
D gene: TRBD2
clone size: NA
J gene: TRBJ2-1
CDR3 protein: CASSPQGERGGDSEQFF
CDR3 DNA: TGTGCCAGCAGTCCCCAGGGGGAGCGGGGGGGCGACAGTGAGCAGTTCTTC

V gene: TRBV27
D gene: NA
clone size: NA
J gene: TRBJ1-5
CDR3 protein: CASSFVAGNQPQHF
CDR3 DNA: TGTGCCAGCAGTTTTGTAGCAGGGAACCAGCCCCAGCATTTT

V gene: TRBV9
D gene: TRBD2
clone size: NA
J gene: TRBJ2-1
CDR3 protein: CASSPAAPGLEGINEQFF
CDR3 DNA: TGTGCCAGCAGCCCAGCCGCCCCGGGACTAGAAGGGATTAATGAGCAGTTCTTC

V gene: TRBV5-1
D gene: NA
clone size: NA
J gene: TRBJ1-6
CDR3 protein: CASSPPPRVSHF
CDR3 DNA: TGCGCCAGCAGCCCTCCCCCCCGGGTATCCCACTTT

V gene: TRBV5-1
D gene: NA
clone size: NA
J gene: TRBJ2-2
CDR3 protein: CASSSQGYTGELFF
CDR3 DNA: TGCGCCAGCAGTAGCCAGGGCTACACCGGGGAGCTGTTTTTT

V gene: TRBV29-1
D gene: NA
clone size: NA
J gene: TRBJ2-2
CDR3 protein: CSVDLTGELFF
CDR3 DNA: TGCAGCGTTGACTTAACCGGGGAGCTGTTTTTT

V gene: TRBV27
D gene: TRBD1
clone size: few
J gene: TRBJ1-4
CDR3 protein: CASRPTGYNEKLFF
CDR3 DNA: TGTGCCAGCAGACCGACAGGGTATAATGAAAAACTGTTTTTT